The source of this T cell receptor beta chain is a study of blood T cell repertoires in COVID-19. Study as a whole: Donors in the United States, Italy and Spain gave samples during acute or convalescent COVID-19.

Measured with immunoSEQ multiplex PCR; TCRdb has only the in-frame clones, and not every one. The sample carries a few hundred thousand clones, more than 75% recorded once. Recovery among Cohort 3 donors was established by two negative PCRs, clearance, or symptom resolution. The specimen was PBMCs or T cells enriched from blood (not recorded which). The origin of this receptor is a woman aged 18 to 35 who had recovered from COVID-19.

The DNA of the CDR3 is TGTGCCAGCAGCTCACCGTGGACAGGGCACGTATCTGGAAACACCATATATTTT. As protein: CASSSPWTGHVSGNTIYF. The chain couples TRBV11-2 to TRBJ1-3; 8 nucleotides line up with TRBD1. Germline CDR1 is SGHAT and CDR2 is FQNNGV. V shed 4 bases and J 1 base; nucleotides not matched to a gene: 12. This CDR3 region has 18 residues.